The 15 T cell receptor beta chains in this list originate from one sample, sequenced in a study of T cell repertoires in cytomegalovirus infection. TCRdb reanalysed the reads using MiXCR and keeps one entry per CDR3 protein. Of more than 650,000 distinct CDR3 sequences in the sample, 35% were seen once. Source material: PBMCs. These receptors all come from a human donor in good health (CMV status not recorded). Some clones in this sample may be carry-over from other donors' samples.

The chain employs TRBV28 and TRBJ1-1, with TRBD1 identical over 7 bases. CDR3 length: 15 amino acids. V shed 3 bases, J shed 10 bases, and the junction held 14 bases outside the gene matches. Germline CDR1 reads MDHEN; CDR2 reads SYDVKM. The CDR3 is CASSFVAGGFTPAFF. The DNA of the CDR3 is TGTGCCAGCAGTTTCGTAGCAGGGGGTTTTACCCCAGCTTTCTTT.

There are a few counts of this clonotype. The chain combines TRBV4-1 with TRBJ2-1, with 7 bases fitting TRBD2. V lost 1 base to trimming and J lost 8 bases; unmatched junction nucleotides: 11. The CDR3 covers 16 residues. CDR1 is MGHRA, CDR2 YSYEKL, per germline. The CDR3 nucleotides read TGCGCCAGCAGCCAAGGGCTACGGACTAGTATCTATGAGCAGTTCTTC. This translates into CASSQGLRTSIYEQFF.

This clonotype was counted at least ten times. The rearrangement joins TRBV7-2 to TRBJ2-1; 10 nucleotides match TRBD1. Germline V lookup: CDR1 SGHTA, CDR2 FQGNSA. The CDR3 contains 16 residues. With V trimmed by 1 base and J by 6 bases, 6 bases remained unmatched. The CDR3 sequence is CASSLGGTGARNEQFF. The DNA for the CDR3 is TGTGCCAGCAGCTTAGGGGGGACAGGGGCACGCAATGAGCAGTTCTTC.

This clonotype has just a few counts. The chain couples TRBV7-9 to TRBJ1-1, with 9 bases that match TRBD1. Germline V lookup: CDR1 SEHNR, CDR2 FQNEAQ (reference sequence). CDR3 length equals 16 residues. V trimming: 3 bases; J trimming: 4 bases; junction bases outside the gene matches: 9. The CDR3 here is CASSLTTGGGGTEAFF. The DNA for the CDR3 is TGTGCCAGCAGCTTGACTACAGGGGGCGGGGGCACTGAAGCTTTCTTT. Full variable domain (outside the CDR3, taken from reference TRBV7-9 and TRBJ1-1): DTGVSQNPRHKITKRGQNVTFRCDPISEHNRLYWYRQTLGQGPEFLTYFQNEAQLEKSRLLSDRFSAERPKGSFSTLEIQRTEQGDSAMYLCASSLTTGGGGTEAFFGQGTRLTVV.

The sample holds a few counts of this clonotype. An end of the junction differs from the germline gene, which may be a read error. This chain joins TRBV5-1 and TRBJ2-7; D unclear. This CDR3 has 13 residues. In germline, CDR1 is SGHRS, CDR2 YFSETQ. CDR3 in DNA: TGCGCCAGCAGTTTGGACGGATACTACGAGCAGTACTTC. Its protein is CASSLDGYYEQYF.

At least ten counts were recorded for this clonotype. The chain combines TRBV12-3 or TRBV12-4 with TRBJ1-5; weak D call: TRBD1 (5 bases). V shed 5 bases and J shed 6 bases, with 14 bases lying between them. The CDR3 contains 14 residues. CDR3 DNA sequence: TGTGCCAGCAGTCTCGGGGGTTCTGTTCAGCCCCAGCATTTT. As protein: CASSLGGSVQPQHF.

This clonotype was detected a few times. V and J are TRBV4-2 and TRBJ2-7; D call uncertain. The CDR3 runs 14 residues. Trimming shortened V by 0 bases and J by 2 bases, and 8 bases separated the two germline ends. Per the germline V gene, CDR1 is LGHNA and CDR2 is YNFKEQ. The CDR3: CASSQEKGTYEQYF. CDR3 nucleotide sequence: TGTGCCAGCAGCCAAGAAAAGGGTACCTACGAGCAGTACTTC.

The chain recombines TRBV12-3 or TRBV12-4 with TRBJ1-5, with D perhaps matching TRBD1 (5 bases). CDR3 length equals 12 residues. V lost 7 bases and J 11 bases, leaving 15 bases between the germline ends. The CDR3 region is CASTLGAGAQHF. The CDR3 DNA follows: TGTGCCAGCACCCTCGGAGCGGGGGCCCAGCATTTT.

The sample holds many counts of this clonotype. This chain joins TRBV12-3 or TRBV12-4 and TRBJ1-5; D not resolved. Trimming cost V 3 bases and J 3 bases, with 12 bases left between them. The CDR3 is made up of 15 amino acids. For the CDR3, the DNA is TGTGCCAGCAGTTTGAGTTCGAACATCAATCAGCCCCAGCATTTT. Its translation is CASSLSSNINQPQHF.

The J gene is TRBJ2-5, the V gene TRBV20-1; no clear D. The germline V gene has CDR1 DFQATT and CDR2 SNEGSKA (reference sequence). V gave up 0 bases and J gave up 2 bases, with 13 bases separating them. The CDR3 loop spans 15 amino acids. CDR3 protein: CSARDPGGAQETQYF. The CDR3 DNA is TGCAGTGCTAGAGATCCGGGTGGAGCACAAGAGACCCAGTACTTC.

The chain combines TRBV28 with TRBJ1-1; D is perhaps TRBD1 (6 bases). The germline V and J ends were trimmed by 6 bases and 2 bases, with 16 bases remaining between them. CDR3 length equals 15 residues. The germline gives CDR1 MDHEN, CDR2 SYDVKM. CDR3 DNA sequence: TGTGCCAGCAGACTTCGGACAGCCTACAACACTGAAGCTTTCTTT. Its protein is CASRLRTAYNTEAFF.

The chain has TRBV19 and TRBJ1-5; the D is unclear. This CDR3 region has 15 residues. Germline V gene data show CDR1 as LNHDA and CDR2 as SQIVND (reference sequence). V gave up 1 base and J gave up 0 bases, with 7 bases separating them. The CDR3 DNA sequence: TGTGCCAGTAGTATAGCGGCAGCTAGCAATCAGCCCCAGCATTTT. Its protein product is CASSIAAASNQPQHF.

This clonotype was counted a few times. V usage is TRBV20-1 and J usage is TRBJ2-1; possible D gene TRBD2, 6 bases. Germline V gene data show CDR1 as DFQATT and CDR2 as SNEGSKA (reference sequence). V lost 3 bases to trimming and J lost 7 bases, with 19 bases between them. The CDR3 is made up of 15 amino acids. CDR3 sequence reads: CSARGRDWRVNEQFF. CDR3 in DNA: TGCAGTGCTAGGGGCCGGGACTGGAGAGTGAATGAGCAGTTCTTC.

Concerning this clonotype: The junction and the germline gene differ at one end; a read error may be behind it. The V and J genes are TRBV12-3 or TRBV12-4 and TRBJ2-1; 9 positions agree with TRBD1. CDR3 length: 15 residues. The CDR3 bases are TGTTCCAGCAGCACACGGGACAGGGCGATGAATGAGCAGTTCTTC. Translated, it gives CSSSTRDRAMNEQFF.

The chain couples TRBV6-1 to TRBJ1-5; D is perhaps TRBD1 (6 bases). Trimming removed 4 bases from V and 1 base from J, with 8 bases in between. Looked up from germline, CDR1 is MNHNS and CDR2 is SASEGT. CDR3 length: 14 amino acids. This CDR3 is CASSGTASNQPQHF. The CDR3 DNA reads TGTGCCAGCAGTGGGACAGCCAGCAATCAGCCCCAGCATTTT.